The 30 T cell receptor beta chains below were found in one sample sequenced in a study of cytomegalovirus exposure and HLA in healthy donors. Primers for the PCR totalled 60 Vbeta and 13 Jbeta. Sequencing was performed with immunoSEQ multiplex PCR; in TCRdb, only in-frame clones are kept and a portion is missing. The data show fewer than 130,000 clones, less than 80% seen once. The sequencing input was PBMCs. All receptors derive from a woman aged 40 to 55 in good health and CMV-seronegative.

The chain recombines TRBV7-2 with TRBJ2-3; TRBD2 agrees at 7 bases. This CDR3 has 15 amino acids. Germline V gives CDR1 SGHTA, CDR2 FQGNSA. With 8 bases clipped from V and 4 bases from J, the junction kept 12 bases outside the gene matches. The CDR3 coding sequence is TGTGCCAGCCAGTTGGGAGGGCCTATCGCAGATACGCAGTATTTT. Its translation is CASQLGGPIADTQYF.

J is TRBJ1-5 and V is TRBV19; tentatively, D is TRBD1 (5 bases). Trimming shortened V by 0 bases and J by 7 bases, and 19 bases separated the two germline ends. The CDR3 length is 17 residues. Germline values: CDR1 LNHDA, CDR2 SQIVND (reference sequence). CDR3 in DNA: TGTGCCAGTAGTATAGAAGGGCCAGGGCTAGTAAAGCAGCCCCAGCATTTT. Its translation: CASSIEGPGLVKQPQHF.

The CDR3 protein is CAWRTGGTENTGELFF. DNA of the CDR3: TGTGCCTGGAGGACGGGAGGGACGGAGAACACCGGGGAGCTGTTTTTT. V is TRBV30 and J is TRBJ2-2; the match to TRBD2 covers 8 bases. The CDR3 length is 16 residues. The trim removed 3 bases at V and 1 base at J, leaving 7 bases unmatched. CDR1 GTSNPN and CDR2 SVGIG come from the germline V gene (reference sequence).

The genes are TRBV30 and TRBJ2-5; 9 bases fit TRBD1. Germline CDR1 reads GTSNPN; CDR2 reads SVGIG (reference sequence). CDR3 length: 15 residues. V trimming: 0 bases; J trimming: 5 bases; junction bases outside the gene matches: 7. In DNA, the CDR3 is TGTGCCTGGAGTGTAGGGACAGGGCCCACGGAGACCCAGTACTTC. Amino acids: CAWSVGTGPTETQYF.

The rearrangement links TRBV5-1 to TRBJ2-2, with D maybe TRBD2 (6 bases). V lost 0 bases and J lost 6, with 15 bases in between. Germline V gene lookup returns CDR1 SGHRS and CDR2 YFSETQ. The CDR3 is made up of 16 amino acids. The CDR3 protein is CASSLDGSGVSGELFF. The CDR3 DNA reads as TGCGCCAGCAGCTTGGATGGGTCGGGAGTTTCCGGGGAGCTGTTTTTT.

The gene calls are TRBV5-1 and TRBJ2-1, with TRBD1 matching over 7 bases. V trimming: 2 bases; J trimming: 4 bases; junction bases outside the gene matches: 6. Germline V gene data show CDR1 as SGHRS and CDR2 as YFSETQ. The length of the CDR3 is 15 residues. The CDR3 DNA follows: TGCGCCAGCAGCTTAAGTGGGACAGAATACAATGAGCAGTTCTTC. It specifies CASSLSGTEYNEQFF.

J is TRBJ1-1 and V is TRBV18; 8 positions agree with TRBD1. Germline V gives CDR1 KGHSH, CDR2 LQKENI. Trimming cost V 4 bases and J 5 bases; bases outside gene matches: 6. This CDR3 has 14 amino acids. This CDR3 is CASSRAQGGTEAFF. The CDR3 DNA follows: TGTGCCAGCTCACGGGCACAGGGGGGGACTGAAGCTTTCTTT.

The chain couples TRBV9 to TRBJ2-6, with 13 bases lining up with TRBD2. The CDR3 runs to 23 residues. Germline CDR1 reads SGDLS; CDR2 reads YYNGEE. Unmatched junction bases numbered 16, after V lost 1 base and J lost 0 bases. CDR3 in amino acids: CASSVPRTGGLAGTPSGANVLTF. DNA for the CDR3: TGTGCCAGCAGCGTACCGCGGACTGGGGGACTAGCGGGGACTCCCTCTGGGGCCAACGTCCTGACTTTC.

The rearrangement joins TRBV28 to TRBJ1-2, with TRBD1 identical over 7 bases. The V gene end was trimmed by 3 bases and the J gene end by 8 bases; junction bases not matched to a gene: 3. CDR3 length: 12 amino acids. Germline V gene data show CDR1 as MDHEN and CDR2 as SYDVKM. The CDR3: CASSLTGRGYTF. For the CDR3, the DNA is TGTGCCAGCAGTTTGACAGGGAGAGGCTACACCTTC.

The CDR3 sequence is CASNNQRQETQYF. In DNA, the CDR3 is TGTGCCAGCAACAATCAGCGGCAGGAGACCCAGTACTTC. The V call is TRBV2, the J call TRBJ2-5; tentatively, D is TRBD2 (5 bases). Trimming removed 7 bases from V and 5 bases from J, with 14 bases in between. The CDR3 totals 13 residues. Germline V CDR1 and CDR2: SNHLY, FYNNEI.

This clone came up a few times. J is TRBJ2-2 and V is TRBV6-1; no definite D call. With 5 bases removed from V and 4 bases from J, the gap between germline ends came to 8 bases. The CDR3 length is 13 residues. Germline V CDR1 and CDR2: MNHNS, SASEGT. CDR3 nucleotides: TGTGCCAGCAGTCCGTTGGCCACCGGGGAGCTGTTTTTT. This translates into CASSPLATGELFF.

About this clone: A read error may produce the germline difference seen at one junction end. The chain's CDR3 is CAGSLEGDSFPSYEQYF. The CDR3 nucleotides are TGTGCCGGCAGCTTAGAGGGCGACAGTTTTCCCTCCTACGAGCAGTACTTC. The chain recombines TRBV7-8 with TRBJ2-7; perhaps D is TRBD1 or TRBD2 (5 bases each). This CDR3 has 17 amino acids. Per the germline V gene, CDR1 is SGHVS and CDR2 is FQNEAQ.

This chain links TRBV7-9 with TRBJ2-2; D perhaps matches TRBD2 (6 bases). The CDR3 extends over 17 amino acids. The germline V gene encodes CDR1 SEHNR and CDR2 FQNEAQ (reference sequence). V lost 4 bases and J 6 bases, leaving 21 bases between the germline ends. CDR3 sequence: CASSSRLSGGRPGELFF. CDR3 nucleotide sequence: TGTGCCAGCAGCTCGCGACTCTCCGGAGGGAGGCCCGGGGAGCTGTTTTTT.

The chain links TRBV6-5 to TRBJ1-6; TRBD1 agrees at 10 bases. Germline assignment: CDR1 MNHEY and CDR2 SVGAGI. This CDR3 has 14 residues. V was pared by 7 bases and J by 9 bases, with 6 bases of the junction left unmatched. The chain's CDR3 is CASTRQGATSPLHF. The CDR3 DNA sequence: TGTGCCAGCACCCGACAGGGGGCAACTTCACCCCTCCACTTT.

The rearrangement uses TRBV6-6 and TRBJ2-5; TRBD2 aligns across 8 bases. With V trimmed by 5 bases and J by 4 bases, 6 bases remained unmatched. The germline gives CDR1 MNHNY, CDR2 SVGAGI (reference sequence). There are 14 residues in the CDR3. The CDR3 DNA reads TGTGCCAGCAGTACTGGGACTAGAGGAGAGACCCAGTACTTC. Protein sequence: CASSTGTRGETQYF.

The chain employs TRBV5-1 and TRBJ2-2, with 9 bases identical to TRBD1. Germline values: CDR1 SGHRS, CDR2 YFSETQ. V lost 4 bases and J lost 4; bases outside the gene matches: 2. The CDR3 is 14 residues long. CDR3 sequence: CASSQQGATGELFF. The CDR3 coding sequence is TGCGCCAGCAGCCAACAGGGGGCCACCGGGGAGCTGTTTTTT. Supplemented by reference TRBV5-1 and TRBJ2-2, the full variable domain reads KAGVTQTPRYLIKTRGQQVTLSCSPISGHRSVSWYQQTPGQGLQFLFEYFSETQRNKGNFPGRFSGRQFSNSRSEMNVSTLELGDSALYLCASSQQGATGELFFGEGSRLTVL.

This clone was detected only a few times. V gene TRBV18 combines with J gene TRBJ2-2; maybe TRBD2 (6 bases). Germline assignment: CDR1 KGHSH and CDR2 LQKENI. The CDR3 runs to 16 residues. Trimming took 3 bases from V and 3 from J, leaving 14 bases between them. The CDR3 loop reads CASSPIGGADTGELFF. DNA of the CDR3: TGTGCCAGCTCACCCATCGGGGGAGCGGACACCGGGGAGCTGTTTTTT.

The V and J genes are TRBV4-3 and TRBJ2-1, with D perhaps TRBD1 (6 bases). CDR1 and CDR2 from the germline V gene are LGHNA and YSLEER. V was pared by 0 bases and J by 5 bases, with 14 bases between. The length of the CDR3 is 16 residues. Here the CDR3 DNA reads TGCGCCAGCAGCCAAGAAGGCCCAGGGGCCGACAATGAGCAGTTCTTC. Protein: CASSQEGPGADNEQFF.

Points on this clone: Additional DNA sequences in this sample encode the identical CDR3. V and J are TRBV5-4 and TRBJ2-3; 11 bases align to TRBD2. The ends lost 2 bases at V and 4 bases at J; junction bases unmatched: 6. The germline V gene encodes CDR1 SGHNT and CDR2 YYREEE (reference sequence). This CDR3 has 16 amino acids. The CDR3 spells CASSLTSGGLSDTQYF. The CDR3 DNA sequence: TGTGCCAGCAGCTTAACTAGCGGGGGTCTCTCAGATACGCAGTATTTT.

This chain uses TRBV27 with TRBJ1-6, with D uncertain. Germline values: CDR1 MNHEY, CDR2 SMNVEV (reference sequence). V was trimmed by 0 bases and J by 7 bases, leaving 7 bases between them. The CDR3 length is 14 residues. CDR3 region: CASSLSPTNSPLHF. In DNA form, the CDR3 reads TGTGCCAGCAGTTTATCTCCTACGAATTCACCCCTCCACTTT.

This clone has more than one count but fewer than ten. The rearrangement uses TRBV7-2 and TRBJ2-5, with 7 positions matching TRBD1. The J call may be incorrect, as the DNA end agrees better with TRBJ2-7. Germline lookup yields CDR1 SGHTA and CDR2 FQGNSA. The CDR3 is 13 residues long. CDR3 protein: CASSRDSSYEQYF. The DNA for the CDR3 is TGTGCCAGCAGCCGGGACAGCTCCTACGAGCAGTACTTC.

V is TRBV7-9 and J is TRBJ2-1; the D gene is possibly TRBD2 (6 bases). This CDR3 is built from 17 residues. V lost 4 bases, J lost 3 bases, and 19 bases lay in between. CDR1 is SEHNR, CDR2 FQNEAQ, per germline (reference sequence). The CDR3: CASSSPSGDPLYNEQFF. The CDR3 DNA reads TGTGCCAGCAGCTCCCCTTCGGGGGATCCCCTCTACAATGAGCAGTTCTTC.

This CDR3 is CSVGGGRPVSYNEQFF. The CDR3 nucleotides are TGCAGCGTCGGTGGAGGGCGCCCCGTGTCTTACAATGAGCAGTTCTTC. This rearrangement joins TRBV29-1 to TRBJ2-1; a possible D gene is TRBD2 (6 bases). Germline V CDR1 and CDR2: SQVTM, ANQGSEA. V was pared by 6 bases and J by 4 bases, with 22 bases between. The CDR3 length is 16 residues.

The chain combines TRBV2 with TRBJ1-4, with D unclear. The CDR3 has 14 amino acids. CDR1 is SNHLY, CDR2 FYNNEI, per germline. V lost 3 bases, J lost 4 bases, and 9 bases lay in between. The CDR3 here is CASSDGGDNEKLFF. The CDR3 bases are TGTGCCAGCAGTGATGGTGGAGATAATGAAAAACTGTTTTTT. The variable domain in full, with the rest retrieved from reference TRBV2 and TRBJ1-4, is EPEVTQTPSHQVTQMGQEVILRCVPISNHLYFYWYRQILGQKVEFLVSFYNNEISEKSEIFDDQFSVERPDGSNFTLKIRSTKLEDSAMYFCASSDGGDNEKLFFGSGTQLSVL.

The chain is built from TRBV5-1 and TRBJ2-2; D is ambiguous. Trimming removed 2 bases at V and 0 bases at J, with 8 bases between. This CDR3 has 15 residues. From germline, CDR1 is SGHRS and CDR2 YFSETQ. The CDR3 DNA sequence: TGCGCCAGCAGCTTTGCTTCAGCGAACACCGGGGAGCTGTTTTTT. Translated, it gives CASSFASANTGELFF.

V is TRBV28 and J is TRBJ1-4; D ambiguous. V shed 3 bases and J shed 8 bases, with 16 bases lying between them. This CDR3 is built from 15 residues. Germline V gene lookup returns CDR1 MDHEN and CDR2 SYDVKM. The CDR3 sequence is CASSFPDEGGEKLFF. As DNA, the CDR3 is TGTGCCAGCAGTTTTCCCGACGAGGGCGGGGAAAAACTGTTTTTT.

This rearrangement joins TRBV30 to TRBJ2-5; 13 bases map to TRBD2. In germline, CDR1 is GTSNPN, CDR2 SVGIG (reference sequence). The CDR3 spans 16 residues. V gave up 2 bases and J gave up 5 bases; unmatched junction bases: 8. The CDR3 DNA follows: TGTGCCTGGAGTACCGGGACTAGCGGGATTGGTGAGACCCAGTACTTC. Amino acid sequence: CAWSTGTSGIGETQYF.

The gene calls are TRBV12-5 and TRBJ2-7, with a possible D match to TRBD2 (5 bases). V lost 4 bases and J lost 1, with 8 bases in between. CDR1 is LGHNT, CDR2 FRNRAP, per germline. The CDR3 is 13 residues long. CDR3 protein: CASGSEGSYEQYF. CDR3 nucleotide sequence: TGTGCTAGTGGTTCCGAGGGATCCTACGAGCAGTACTTC.

The chain has TRBV6-5 and TRBJ1-1, with 7 bases that match TRBD1. The CDR3 spans 14 residues. Germline V gives CDR1 MNHEY, CDR2 SVGAGI. Unmatched junction bases numbered 4, after V lost 2 bases and J lost 4 bases. CDR3 bases: TGTGCCAGCAGTTACCTAGGGGGCCGCACTGAAGCTTTCTTT. It encodes CASSYLGGRTEAFF.

This chain links TRBV19 with TRBJ2-1; TRBD2 matches 9 bases. Germline V gives CDR1 LNHDA, CDR2 SQIVND (reference sequence). CDR3 length equals 16 residues. After removal of 10 bases from V and 2 bases from J, the junction contained 12 bases not matched to a gene. The CDR3 loop is CATFPGGGRAYNEQFF. CDR3 nucleotides: TGTGCCACCTTCCCCGGGGGCGGGAGGGCCTACAATGAGCAGTTCTTC. Full variable domain (missing parts from reference TRBV19 and TRBJ2-1): DGGITQSPKYLFRKEGQNVTLSCEQNLNHDAMYWYRQDPGQGLRLIYYSQIVNDFQKGDIAEGYSVSREKKESFPLTVTSAQKNPTAFYLCATFPGGGRAYNEQFFGPGTRLTVL.